The next 18 T cell receptor beta chains were all read from a single sample in a study of blood T cell repertoires in COVID-19. TCRdb's copy holds only in-frame clones and misses some; the assay was immunoSEQ multiplex PCR. The sample has about 300,000 clones; approximately 84% are singletons. The sequenced sample was PBMCs or T cells enriched from blood (not recorded which). The receptors originated from a woman aged 18-29 years who had recovered from COVID-19.

V usage is TRBV10-2 and J usage is TRBJ1-2; D possibly corresponds to TRBD1 (6 bases). The CDR3 runs to 12 residues. Between the trimmed V and J ends, which lost 4 bases and 12 bases, there was a span of 15 bases. From germline, CDR1 is WSHSY and CDR2 SAAADI. The CDR3, as DNA: TGCGCCAGCAGTGTTGACAGGCAACCGGACACCTTC. This codes for CASSVDRQPDTF.

This clone was counted a single time. The chain has TRBV5-5 and TRBJ1-5, with TRBD1 identical over 7 bases. CDR1 SGHKS and CDR2 YYEKEE come from the germline V gene (reference sequence). V shed 4 bases, J shed 1 base, and the junction held 5 bases outside the gene matches. The CDR3 totals 15 residues. The CDR3 DNA follows: TGTGCCAGCAGCAGATCAGGGGGGAGCAATCAGCCCCAGCATTTT. Its protein is CASSRSGGSNQPQHF.

The genes are TRBV3-1 (or the pseudogene TRBV3-2) and TRBJ1-1, with D hard to call. This CDR3 comprises 16 residues. V shed 4 bases and J shed 0 bases, with 15 bases lying between them. Germline V CDR1 and CDR2: LGHDT, YNNKEL (reference sequence). This CDR3 reads CASSLYSPGMNTEAFF. DNA for the CDR3: TGTGCCAGCAGCCTTTATAGCCCGGGGATGAACACTGAAGCTTTCTTT.

This chain connects TRBV18 to TRBJ1-3; 9 positions match TRBD1. There are 16 residues in the CDR3. The germline gives CDR1 KGHSH, CDR2 LQKENI. After removal of 3 bases from V and 5 bases from J, the junction contained 8 bases not matched to a gene. The CDR3 nucleotides read TGTGCCAGCTCACCTACTACCGGGACAGGGCGAAACACCATATATTTT. It translates to CASSPTTGTGRNTIYF.

The V and J genes are TRBV7-2 and TRBJ1-4; possible D gene TRBD1, 5 bases. V was pared by 3 bases and J by 3 bases, with 14 bases between. There are 16 residues in the CDR3. Germline V gives CDR1 SGHTA, CDR2 FQGNSA. In DNA, the CDR3 is TGTGCCAGCAGCTTTCGGGGGGGGATGGCTAATGAAAAACTGTTTTTT. It yields the protein CASSFRGGMANEKLFF. The full variable domain, its missing parts supplied by reference TRBV7-2 and TRBJ1-4, is GAGVSQSPSNKVTEKGKDVELRCDPISGHTALYWYRQSLGQGLEFLIYFQGNSAPDKSGLPSDRFSAERTGGSVSTLTIQRTQQEDSAVYLCASSFRGGMANEKLFFGSGTQLSVL.

The CDR3 DNA is TGTGCCAGCTTTAAAGATACGCAGTATTTT. Protein: CASFKDTQYF. The chain uses TRBV9 and TRBJ2-3; the D is unclear. CDR3 length: 10 residues. Trimming left V 7 bases short and J 5 bases short, with 5 bases between. The germline gives CDR1 SGDLS, CDR2 YYNGEE.

The chain recombines TRBV20-1 with TRBJ1-1; D is possibly TRBD1 (5 bases). The CDR3 has 14 amino acids. CDR1 is DFQATT, CDR2 SNEGSKA, per germline (reference sequence). V was cut by 3 bases and J by 0 bases, with 11 bases left in between. In DNA form, the CDR3 reads TGCAGTGCTAGTAATGGGGCTTTGAACACTGAAGCTTTCTTT. Its translation is CSASNGALNTEAFF.

The chain links TRBV4-1 to TRBJ2-3, with 10 bases aligning to TRBD1. V lost 2 bases to trimming and J lost 4 bases; unmatched junction nucleotides: 3. From germline, CDR1 is MGHRA and CDR2 YSYEKL. This CDR3 is 15 amino acids long. In DNA form, the CDR3 reads TGCGCCAGCAGCCAACCCGGACAGGGGGCAGATACGCAGTATTTT. Its translation: CASSQPGQGADTQYF.

The V gene is TRBV7-9, the J gene TRBJ2-1; D remains ambiguous. This CDR3 contains 11 residues. CDR1 and CDR2 from the germline V gene are SEHNR and FQNEAQ (reference sequence). Trimming removed 5 bases from V and 5 bases from J, with 4 bases in between. The CDR3 region is CASSLNNEQFF. The CDR3 DNA reads as TGTGCCAGCAGCCTAAACAATGAGCAGTTCTTC.

This chain uses TRBV28 with TRBJ1-2; possible D gene TRBD1, 5 bases. This CDR3 is built from 15 residues. In germline, CDR1 is MDHEN, CDR2 SYDVKM. V lost 3 bases to trimming and J lost 8 bases, with 19 bases between them. CDR3 DNA: TGTGCCAGCAGTTTCCCCGCGACAGTCTATAGCGGCTACACCTTC. It is translated as CASSFPATVYSGYTF.

The J gene is TRBJ2-2, the V gene TRBV27, with TRBD1 identical over 10 bases. With 4 bases clipped from V and 5 bases from J, the junction kept 16 bases outside the gene matches. CDR3 length: 19 amino acids. The germline gives CDR1 MNHEY, CDR2 SMNVEV (reference sequence). The CDR3 sequence: CASSSRDRGRKFGTGELFF. DNA for the CDR3: TGTGCCAGCAGTTCCCGGGACAGGGGCCGCAAATTCGGTACCGGGGAGCTGTTTTTT.

The rearrangement uses TRBV19 and TRBJ1-1; D ambiguous. The CDR3 sequence is 14 residues long. Germline assignment: CDR1 LNHDA and CDR2 SQIVND (reference sequence). V dropped 6 bases and J dropped 0 bases, with 11 bases sitting between them. The CDR3 DNA follows: TGTGCCAGTAGCTCAGACTTTGTGAACACTGAAGCTTTCTTT. Protein sequence: CASSSDFVNTEAFF.

Only one count was recorded for this clone. This chain links TRBV28 with TRBJ2-7, with D tentatively TRBD2 (5 bases). With 7 bases removed from V and 0 bases from J, the gap between germline ends came to 13 bases. Germline CDR1 is MDHEN and CDR2 is SYDVKM. The CDR3 consists of 14 residues. The CDR3 region is CASTQPGNSYEQYF. The CDR3, as DNA: TGTGCCAGCACCCAGCCCGGGAACTCCTACGAGCAGTACTTC.

The rearrangement links TRBV7-8 to TRBJ1-2, with 7 nucleotides matching TRBD1. CDR3 length equals 15 residues. Trimming removed 4 bases from V and 0 bases from J; junction bases left unmatched: 5. CDR1 is SGHVS, CDR2 FQNEAQ, per germline. CDR3 nucleotides: TGTGCCAGCAGCTCCCCAGACAGGGCTAACTATGGCTACACCTTC. This translates into CASSSPDRANYGYTF. The whole variable domain, remainder taken from reference TRBV7-8 and TRBJ1-2, is GAGVSQSPRYKVAKRGQDVALRCDPISGHVSLFWYQQALGQGPEFLTYFQNEAQLDKSGLPSDRFFAERPEGSVSTLKIQRTQQEDSAVYLCASSSPDRANYGYTFGSGTRLTVV.

CDR3 protein: CASSLARWGYTF. For the CDR3, the DNA is TGTGCCAGCAGCTTGGCCAGGTGGGGCTACACCTTC. The chain couples TRBV5-6 to TRBJ1-2; D is ambiguous. The V gene's germline CDR1 is SGHDT and CDR2 YYEEEE. The V end was cut by 0 bases, the J end by 8 bases, with 8 bases between. The CDR3 consists of 12 residues.

This clone was detected only once. The gene calls are TRBV28 and TRBJ1-3; 8 positions agree with TRBD1. The CDR3 is made up of 16 amino acids. V lost 5 bases to trimming and J lost 1 base; unmatched junction nucleotides: 7. Germline V gene lookup returns CDR1 MDHEN and CDR2 SYDVKM. The CDR3 spells CASSPRGLMSGNTIYF. CDR3 nucleotides: TGTGCCAGCAGTCCCAGGGGGCTGATGTCTGGAAACACCATATATTTT.

The CDR3 DNA follows: TGTGCCAGCAGTCTCGGACAGACAATTGGCTACACCTTC. This translates into CASSLGQTIGYTF. The J gene is TRBJ1-2, the V gene TRBV28; D is perhaps TRBD1 (6 bases). Germline CDR1 reads MDHEN; CDR2 reads SYDVKM. This CDR3 contains 13 residues. The germline V and J ends were trimmed by 5 bases and 7 bases, with 14 bases remaining between them.

V and J are TRBV18 and TRBJ1-1; D may be TRBD1 (5 bases). V lost 1 base and J lost 5, with 8 bases in between. The V gene's germline CDR1 is KGHSH and CDR2 LQKENI. The CDR3 has 13 amino acids. This CDR3 reads CASSPRGGTEAFF. The CDR3 DNA reads TGTGCCAGCTCACCACGCGGGGGGACTGAAGCTTTCTTT.